These T cell receptor beta chains were read from a single sample in a study of blood T cell repertoires in COVID-19. Generated by immunoSEQ multiplex PCR, the TCRdb table keeps only in-frame clones and is missing some. Of 45,000 to 65,000 clones listed, 78% are singletons. Specimen: peripheral blood. These receptors were taken from a human donor in a cohort sampled during active COVID-19. The CDR3 runs from the conserved cysteine through the conserved F or W. D genes are given only for firm matches. Some rows mark clone size as missing; the rest say once, few, many or name a class of expanded clone.

DNA	CDR3	V	D	J	size
TGTGCCAGCAGTCTGATACCTGACAGGTTTGGTCAGCCCCAGCATTTT	CASSLIPDRFGQPQHF	TRBV27	.	TRBJ1-5	few
TGCGCCAGCAGCCAAGATCTAAGCCAAAACTATGGCTACACCTTC	CASSQDLSQNYGYTF	TRBV4-1	.	TRBJ1-2	.
TGTGCCAGCAGCCACCTTCCCGGGACAGGGCCGGAGACTGAAGCTTTCTTT	CASSHLPGTGPETEAFF	TRBV5-4	TRBD1	TRBJ1-1	.
TGTGCCAGCAGTTCCTACAGGGTAATCAACGAGCAGTACTTC	CASSSYRVINEQYF	TRBV28	.	TRBJ2-7	.
TGTGCCAGCAGCTCACAGGGGGCCGGGGAGCTGTTTTTT	CASSSQGAGELFF	TRBV7-2	TRBD1	TRBJ2-2	.
TGCGCCAGCAGCCCGACTGAAACCTACAATGAGCAGTTCTTC	CASSPTETYNEQFF	TRBV5-1	.	TRBJ2-1	few
TGTGCCAGCAGCTTAGGGGACAGGCGCACAGGGTACGAGCAGTACTTC	CASSLGDRRTGYEQYF	TRBV7-2	TRBD1	TRBJ2-7	few
TGTGCCAGCAGCCAAGCCCCCGGGACAGGGTGGGGTGAAAAACTGTTTTTT	CASSQAPGTGWGEKLFF	TRBV3-1/TRBV3-2	TRBD1	TRBJ1-4	.
TGTGCCAGCAGTCGGACCGGGACAGGGGGCAGAGTCCCTGAAGCTTTCTTT	CASSRTGTGGRVPEAFF	TRBV6-6	TRBD1	TRBJ1-1	.
TGTGCCAGCAGCCCGATCGGGGGTACGCAGTATTTT	CASSPIGGTQYF	TRBV11-3	.	TRBJ2-3	many
TGTGCCAGCAGCCAAGTGGGAGCGGGAGGGTACGAGCAGTACTTC	CASSQVGAGGYEQYF	TRBV4-2	TRBD2	TRBJ2-7	.
TGTGCCAGTGTAGGCCGGGACAGGGAGTCTAATAACTATGGCTACACCTTC	CASVGRDRESNNYGYTF	TRBV19	TRBD1	TRBJ1-2	.
TGCGCCAGCAGCTTGGACGGACTAGTCCCCTACAATGAGCAGTTCTTC	CASSLDGLVPYNEQFF	TRBV5-1	TRBD2	TRBJ2-1	few
TGTGCCAGCAGCCCGGGGACAGGGGAGCTCGGCTACACCTTC	CASSPGTGELGYTF	TRBV4-2	TRBD1	TRBJ1-2	.
TGCGCCAGCAGTCAACACAAAATACGGGACAGGGGGTTCTGCGAGCAGTACTTC	CASSQHKIRDRGFCEQYF	TRBV23-1	TRBD1	TRBJ2-7	once
TGTGCCAGCAGTTACTTGGGAGATGAAAAACTGTTTTTT	CASSYLGDEKLFF	TRBV6-6	.	TRBJ1-4	.
TGTGCCATCAGTGAGTCCGGCCTAGCGGAGGAGCAGTTCTTC	CAISESGLAEEQFF	TRBV10-3	TRBD2	TRBJ2-1	.
TGTGCCAGTAGTAAGGAGGGTTCGTGGCAGCCCCAGCATTTT	CASSKEGSWQPQHF	TRBV19	.	TRBJ1-5	.
TGTGCCTGGAGTCAGGGGTGGAGGCAGCCCCAGCATTTT	CAWSQGWRQPQHF	TRBV30	.	TRBJ1-5	.
TGCAGCGTTGAACCACAGGGGTCACGGGAAGACGAGCAGTTCTTC	CSVEPQGSREDEQFF	TRBV29-1	TRBD1	TRBJ2-1	.
TGTGCCAGCATGATCATGACAGGTACCTACGAGCAGTACTTC	CASMIMTGTYEQYF	TRBV5-6	.	TRBJ2-7	few
TGCGCCAGCAGCCAAGTTTTGCTAACTGAAGCTTTCTTT	CASSQVLLTEAFF	TRBV4-1	.	TRBJ1-1	.
TGTGCCAGCAGGCGACCGGGGGGGTCCTACAATGAGCAGTTCTTC	CASRRPGGSYNEQFF	TRBV7-2	TRBD2	TRBJ2-1	.
TGTGCCAGCAGTGGTAGGCGACAGCTCGAGCAGTACTTC	CASSGRRQLEQYF	TRBV2	.	TRBJ2-7	.
TGTGCCATCAGTAGGGACAGGGGGTTGAAAGCTTTCTTT	CAISRDRGLKAFF	TRBV10-3	TRBD1	TRBJ1-1	.
TGCAGCGTTCACGGACTCATGAACACTGAAGCTTTCTTT	CSVHGLMNTEAFF	TRBV29-1	.	TRBJ1-1	.
TGTGCCAGCAGCCGGGGAGCCCGTGACTATGGCTACACCTTC	CASSRGARDYGYTF	TRBV5-4	.	TRBJ1-2	.
TGTGCCAGCAGCTTCCGGGAACTCAACAATGAGCAGTTCTTC	CASSFRELNNEQFF	TRBV7-2	.	TRBJ2-1	.
TGTGCCAGCAGCCAGCAGACAGGGGTGGGAGAGACCCAGTACTTC	CASSQQTGVGETQYF	TRBV3-1/TRBV3-2	TRBD1	TRBJ2-5	.
TGTGCCAGCAGCCAAGATAAAGAGACCCAGTACTTC	CASSQDKETQYF	TRBV4-2	.	TRBJ2-5	.
TGTGCCAGCAGCCCAAGACAGGATGCTAACTATGGCTACACCTTC	CASSPRQDANYGYTF	TRBV11-2	.	TRBJ1-2	few
TGTGCCAGCAGCTTATCCGGGGGAGCCAAAAACATTCAGTACTTC	CASSLSGGAKNIQYF	TRBV7-2	.	TRBJ2-4	once
TGTGCCAGCAGCCACGGTGGCTATGGCTACACCTTC	CASSHGGYGYTF	TRBV12-3/TRBV12-4	.	TRBJ1-2	many
TGTGCCAGCAGCTTAGGTCTGTCGAGGGGAAACACCATATATTTT	CASSLGLSRGNTIYF	TRBV7-9	.	TRBJ1-3	few
TGCGCCAGCAGCGGACAGCACACCGGGGAGCTGTTTTTT	CASSGQHTGELFF	TRBV10-1	.	TRBJ2-2	.
TGTGCCACCGGAGGGAGCACAGATACGCAGTATTTT	CATGGSTDTQYF	TRBV24-1	.	TRBJ2-3	.
TGTGCCAGCAGCCAAGATTTCGTCAGGGTGGGCGGCTACACCTTC	CASSQDFVRVGGYTF	TRBV3-1/TRBV3-2	.	TRBJ1-2	.
TGTGCCACTGGGGAGAGAGAGACCCAGTACTTC	CATGERETQYF	TRBV19	.	TRBJ2-5	.
TGTGCCAGCAGTTCAGGACAGGGGTATGAGCAGTTCTTC	CASSSGQGYEQFF	TRBV28	TRBD1	TRBJ2-1	.
TGTGCCAGTAGTGGGGGACAGAGCAATCAGCCCCAGCATTTT	CASSGGQSNQPQHF	TRBV19	TRBD1	TRBJ1-5	.
TGCGCCACTTCGGAGGGGAGCTCCTACAATGAGCAGTTCTTC	CATSEGSSYNEQFF	TRBV5-1	.	TRBJ2-1	.
TGTGCCAGCAGCGGTATACGGGAAACTGGGGCCAACGTCCTGACTTTC	CASSGIRETGANVLTF	TRBV11-2	.	TRBJ2-6	.
TGTGCCAGTAGCAGAGGACTAGCGGGAGAAACTATCCTGAACGAGCAGTACTTC	CASSRGLAGETILNEQYF	TRBV19	TRBD2	TRBJ2-7	.
TGTGCCTGGGGGATGGGGAGGGGGATCGGAGAGACCCAGTACTTC	CAWGMGRGIGETQYF	TRBV30	.	TRBJ2-5	.
TGCAGCGTTGCACTAGCGGGAAAATCTCTTCACGAGCAGTACTTC	CSVALAGKSLHEQYF	TRBV29-1	TRBD2	TRBJ2-7	.
TGTGCCAGCTCACCTTCACTAGCCGAGTCCTACGAGCAGTACTTC	CASSPSLAESYEQYF	TRBV18	.	TRBJ2-7	.
TGTGCCAGCAGCTTAGTTTGGCAGGAGGAAGCCTATGGCTACACCTTC	CASSLVWQEEAYGYTF	TRBV7-2	.	TRBJ1-2	.
TGTGCCAGCAGTGACCCTCCCGGACAGGGGGCAGATACGCAGTATTTT	CASSDPPGQGADTQYF	TRBV25-1	TRBD1	TRBJ2-3	.
TGTGCCAGCAGCCGCCGGGACAGGGGTGGGGTTGGGGCCAACGTCCTGACTTTC	CASSRRDRGGVGANVLTF	TRBV27	TRBD1	TRBJ2-6	few